The source of this T cell receptor (beta chain) is a study of shared clonotypes between healthy human individuals. Study-wide background: Aged 18 to 49, the donors were a couple of women and three men. General observations from the study: Unshared clonotypes carried lower generation probabilities than those common to all four donors.

Clones were read by immunoSEQ multiplex PCR, and TCRdb kept only the in-frame ones, dropping some. This table holds 950,000 to 1,300,000 clones, about three quarters found once. V lost 6 bases and J 5 bases, leaving 9 bases between the germline ends. Germline V lookup: CDR1 DFQATT, CDR2 SNEGSKA (reference sequence). This CDR3 comprises 11 residues. As regards this clone: What it recognizes is unknown.

J is TRBJ2-3 and V is TRBV20-1, with D possibly called TRBD1 or TRBD2 (6 bases each). Material: memory CD4+ T cells sorted from blood. Subset noted: CD45RA-negative fraction. The source is a man younger than 35 in good health. CDR3 region: CSAGGQDTQYF. CDR3 nucleotide sequence: TGCAGTGCGGGGGGACAAGATACGCAGTATTTT.